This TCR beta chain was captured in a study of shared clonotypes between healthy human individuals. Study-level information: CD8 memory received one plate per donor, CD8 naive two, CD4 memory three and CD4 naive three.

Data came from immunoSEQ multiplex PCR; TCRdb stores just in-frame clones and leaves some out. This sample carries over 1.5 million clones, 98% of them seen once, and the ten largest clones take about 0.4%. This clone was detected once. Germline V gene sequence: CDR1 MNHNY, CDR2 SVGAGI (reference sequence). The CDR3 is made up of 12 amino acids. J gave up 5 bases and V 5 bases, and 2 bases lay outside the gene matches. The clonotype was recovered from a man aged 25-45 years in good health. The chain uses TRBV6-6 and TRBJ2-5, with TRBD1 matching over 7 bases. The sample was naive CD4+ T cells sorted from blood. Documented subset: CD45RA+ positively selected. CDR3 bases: TGTGCCAGCAGTCTACAGGGGGAGACCCAGTACTTC. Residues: CASSLQGETQYF.